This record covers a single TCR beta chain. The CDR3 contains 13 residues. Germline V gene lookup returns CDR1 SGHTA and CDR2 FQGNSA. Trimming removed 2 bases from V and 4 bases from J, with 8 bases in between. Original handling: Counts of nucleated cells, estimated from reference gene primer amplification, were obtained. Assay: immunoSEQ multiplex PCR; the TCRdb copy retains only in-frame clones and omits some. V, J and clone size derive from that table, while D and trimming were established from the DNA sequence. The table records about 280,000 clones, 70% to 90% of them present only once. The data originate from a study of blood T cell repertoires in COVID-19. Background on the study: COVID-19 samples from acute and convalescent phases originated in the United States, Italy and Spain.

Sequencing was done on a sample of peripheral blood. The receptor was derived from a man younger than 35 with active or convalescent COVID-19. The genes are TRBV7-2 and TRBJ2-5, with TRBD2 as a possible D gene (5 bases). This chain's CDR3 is CASSLLGRETQYF. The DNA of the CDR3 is TGTGCCAGCAGCTTACTGGGGAGAGAGACCCAGTACTTC. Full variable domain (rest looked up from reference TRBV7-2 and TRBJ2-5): GAGVSQSPSNKVTEKGKDVELRCDPISGHTALYWYRQSLGQGLEFLIYFQGNSAPDKSGLPSDRFSAERTGGSVSTLTIQRTQQEDSAVYLCASSLLGRETQYFGPGTRLLVL.